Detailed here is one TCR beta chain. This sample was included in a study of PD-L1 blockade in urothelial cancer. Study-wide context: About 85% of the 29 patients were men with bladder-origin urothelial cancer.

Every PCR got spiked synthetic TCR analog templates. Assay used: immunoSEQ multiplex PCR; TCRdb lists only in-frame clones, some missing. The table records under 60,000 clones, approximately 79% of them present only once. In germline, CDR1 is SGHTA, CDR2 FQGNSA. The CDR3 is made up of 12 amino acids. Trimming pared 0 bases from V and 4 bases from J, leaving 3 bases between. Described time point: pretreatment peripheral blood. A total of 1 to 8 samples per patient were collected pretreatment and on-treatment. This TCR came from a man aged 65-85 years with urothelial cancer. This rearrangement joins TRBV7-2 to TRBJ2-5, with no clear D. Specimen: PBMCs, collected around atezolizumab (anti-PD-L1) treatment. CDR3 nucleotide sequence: TGTGCCAGCAGCTTAGCCAGAGAGACCCAGTACTTC. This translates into CASSLARETQYF.